These T cell receptor beta chains were read from a single sample in a study of blood T cells in healthy people across ages. One entry per CDR3 protein, called by TCRdb with MiXCR from the 5' RACE reads. Counted here are around 1.5 million distinct CDR3 sequences, almost 60% occurring once; the ten biggest clones make up roughly 7%. The sample comprised blood. All receptors come from a man aged 18 to 29 in good health. The CDR3 runs from the conserved cysteine through the conserved F or W. D genes are given only for firm matches. A row's size may be missing; if present it is once, few, many or a size class.

J gene: TRBJ2-5
clone size: .
D gene: .
V gene: TRBV7-9
CDR3 protein: CATGGMDSSETQYF
CDR3 DNA: TGTGCCACCGGGGGGATGGACAGTTCCGAGACCCAGTACTTC

J gene: TRBJ2-7
clone size: once
D gene: .
V gene: TRBV20-1
CDR3 protein: CSASQGTTTYEQYF
CDR3 DNA: TGCAGTGCTAGTCAGGGGACCACTACCTACGAGCAGTACTTC

J gene: TRBJ2-7
clone size: .
D gene: TRBD1
V gene: TRBV20-1
CDR3 protein: CSPGQYRYQSYEQYF
CDR3 DNA: TGCAGCCCGGGACAGTATCGCTACCAATCCTACGAGCAGTACTTC

J gene: TRBJ1-2
clone size: .
D gene: TRBD1
V gene: TRBV6-6
CDR3 protein: CASESGQGFYGYTF
CDR3 DNA: TGTGCCAGTGAGTCCGGACAGGGGTTCTATGGCTACACCTTC

J gene: TRBJ2-1
clone size: .
D gene: .
V gene: TRBV20-1
CDR3 protein: CSASGGMSYNEQFF
CDR3 DNA: TGCAGTGCTAGCGGCGGTATGTCCTACAATGAGCAGTTCTTC

J gene: TRBJ2-2
clone size: .
D gene: .
V gene: TRBV7-9
CDR3 protein: CASSSGTVNTGELFF
CDR3 DNA: TGTGCCAGCAGCTCCGGGACTGTGAACACCGGGGAGCTGTTTTTT

J gene: TRBJ2-7
clone size: few
D gene: .
V gene: TRBV25-1
CDR3 protein: CASSVDGLSYEQYF
CDR3 DNA: TGTGCCAGCAGTGTAGACGGGCTCTCCTACGAGCAGTACTTC

J gene: TRBJ1-2
clone size: .
D gene: .
V gene: TRBV21-1
CDR3 protein: CASSKPLSGSPDYGYTF
CDR3 DNA: TGTGCCAGCAGCAAACCCCTTAGCGGCAGCCCCGACTATGGCTACACCTTC

J gene: TRBJ2-7
clone size: few
D gene: TRBD2
V gene: TRBV4-1
CDR3 protein: CASSVLTSGYEQYF
CDR3 DNA: TGCGCCAGCAGCGTCCTGACTAGCGGGTACGAGCAGTACTTC

J gene: TRBJ2-5
clone size: .
D gene: TRBD2
V gene: TRBV7-2
CDR3 protein: CASRYLAGGSEQHF
CDR3 DNA: TGTGCCAGCAGGTACCTAGCGGGAGGGTCCGAGCAGCACTTC

J gene: TRBJ1-1
clone size: .
D gene: .
V gene: TRBV24-1
CDR3 protein: CATSDRVAPEAFF
CDR3 DNA: TGTGCCACCAGTGACAGGGTTGCCCCTGAAGCTTTCTTT

J gene: TRBJ2-2
clone size: .
D gene: .
V gene: TRBV6-4
CDR3 protein: CASSENANTGELFF
CDR3 DNA: TGTGCCAGCAGTGAGAACGCGAACACCGGGGAGCTGTTTTTT

J gene: TRBJ2-7
clone size: .
D gene: .
V gene: TRBV3-1
CDR3 protein: CASSQTGTWPDEQYF
CDR3 DNA: TGTGCCAGCAGCCAAACCGGGACTTGGCCCGACGAGCAGTACTTC

J gene: TRBJ2-1
clone size: once
D gene: TRBD1
V gene: TRBV27
CDR3 protein: CASSTEDRGKFF
CDR3 DNA: TGTGCCAGCAGTACCGAGGACAGGGGCAAGTTCTTC

J gene: TRBJ1-6
clone size: .
D gene: .
V gene: TRBV27
CDR3 protein: CASSLTSWGRTLNSPLHF
CDR3 DNA: TGTGCCAGCAGTTTAACATCGTGGGGACGGACCCTTAATTCACCCCTCCACTTT